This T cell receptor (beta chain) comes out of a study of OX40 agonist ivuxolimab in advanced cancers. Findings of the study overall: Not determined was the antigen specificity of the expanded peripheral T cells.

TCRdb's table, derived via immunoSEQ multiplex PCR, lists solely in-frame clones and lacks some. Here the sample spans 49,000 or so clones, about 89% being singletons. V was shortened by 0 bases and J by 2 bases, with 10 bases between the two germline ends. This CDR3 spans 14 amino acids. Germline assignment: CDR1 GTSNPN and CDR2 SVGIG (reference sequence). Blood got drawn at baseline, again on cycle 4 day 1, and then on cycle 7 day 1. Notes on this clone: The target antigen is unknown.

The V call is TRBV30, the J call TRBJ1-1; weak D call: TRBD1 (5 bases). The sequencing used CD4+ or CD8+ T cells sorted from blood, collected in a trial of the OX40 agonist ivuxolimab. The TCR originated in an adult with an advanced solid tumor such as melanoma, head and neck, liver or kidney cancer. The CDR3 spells CAWSVGQGNTEAFF. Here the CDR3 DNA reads TGTGCCTGGAGTGTAGGTCAGGGCAACACTGAAGCTTTCTTT.